This T cell receptor (beta chain) was found in a study of graft-versus-host responses after intestinal transplantation. About the study: Recipients obtained multivisceral, liver-intestinal, or isolated intestinal transplants. Anti-thymocyte globulin was used for induction in all recipients, who then took tacrolimus and steroids for approximately three years. Overall study findings and caveats: GvH clonotypes were identified within recipient marrow, with a subset emerging first in ileum or blood. Individuals carrying graft-donor T cell macrochimerism showed high graft-versus-host to host-versus-graft clonal ratios in allografts.

With regard to this clone: What it binds is unknown.

The assay was immunoSEQ multiplex PCR, and TCRdb's table has in-frame clones only and misses some. This sample has approximately 82,000 clones; roughly 91% occur once, and the top ten carry approximately 0.1%. The CDR3 consists of 16 residues. V lost 5 bases and J lost 1; bases outside the gene matches: 9. The germline V gene encodes CDR1 LGHNA and CDR2 YSLEER. The receptor's source is a human donor who received an intestinal transplant. The chain employs TRBV4-3 and TRBJ2-3; 7 bases map to TRBD1. The source was unstimulated CD4+ T cells sorted from spleen or lymph node cells, collected before intestinal transplant. CDR3 sequence: CASSFRGLGGTDTQYF. The CDR3 DNA reads as TGCGCCAGCAGCTTCAGGGGGTTAGGAGGCACAGATACGCAGTATTTT.